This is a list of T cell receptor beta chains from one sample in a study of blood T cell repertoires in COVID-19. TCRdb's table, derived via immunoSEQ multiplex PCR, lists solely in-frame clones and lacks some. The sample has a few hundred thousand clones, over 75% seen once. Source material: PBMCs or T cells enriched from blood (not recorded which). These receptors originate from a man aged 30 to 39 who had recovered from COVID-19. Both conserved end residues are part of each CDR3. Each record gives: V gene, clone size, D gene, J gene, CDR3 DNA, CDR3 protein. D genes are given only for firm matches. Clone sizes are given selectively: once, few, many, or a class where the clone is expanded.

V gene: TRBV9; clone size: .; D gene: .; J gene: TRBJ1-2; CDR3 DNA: TGTGCCAGCAGCGTCAGCGACCCGCACTATGGCTACACCTTC; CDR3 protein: CASSVSDPHYGYTF
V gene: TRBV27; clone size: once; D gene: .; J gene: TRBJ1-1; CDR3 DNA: TGTGCCAGCAGTTTTTCATGGAACACTGAAGCTTTCTTT; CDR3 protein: CASSFSWNTEAFF
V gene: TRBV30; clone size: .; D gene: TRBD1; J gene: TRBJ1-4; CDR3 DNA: TGTGCCTGGAGCCCAGGGGGCGCGGATGAAAAACTGTTTTTT; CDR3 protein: CAWSPGGADEKLFF
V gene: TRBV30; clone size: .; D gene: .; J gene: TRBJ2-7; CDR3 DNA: TGTGCCTGGAGTCTTACCAGTACCTACGAGCAGTACTTC; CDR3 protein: CAWSLTSTYEQYF
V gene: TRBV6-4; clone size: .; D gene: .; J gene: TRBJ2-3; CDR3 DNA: TGTGCCAGCAGTGAGGCTGGCACAGATACGCAGTATTTT; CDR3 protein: CASSEAGTDTQYF
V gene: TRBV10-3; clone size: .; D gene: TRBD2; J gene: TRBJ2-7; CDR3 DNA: TGTGCCATCAGTGAGTTCGGGCTAGCGGGGGGGCAGCGCTACGAGCAGTACTTC; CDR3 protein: CAISEFGLAGGQRYEQYF
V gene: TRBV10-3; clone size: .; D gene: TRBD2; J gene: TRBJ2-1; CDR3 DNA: TGTGCCATCCAGGCTAGCGGGGCGAGCTCCTACAATGAGCAGTTCTTC; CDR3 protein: CAIQASGASSYNEQFF
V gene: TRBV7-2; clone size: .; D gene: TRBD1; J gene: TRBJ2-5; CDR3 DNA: TGTGCCAGCAGTCGGGACAGGGCTATGGGGACCCAGTACTTC; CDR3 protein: CASSRDRAMGTQYF
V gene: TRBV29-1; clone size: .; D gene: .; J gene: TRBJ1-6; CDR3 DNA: TGCAGCGTGGCCGACAGAACAAATTCACCCCTCCACTTT; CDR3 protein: CSVADRTNSPLHF
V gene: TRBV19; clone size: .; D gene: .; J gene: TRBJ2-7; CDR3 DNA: TGTGCCAGTAGTCGCGACGGCGGTTCCTCCTACGAGCAGTACTTC; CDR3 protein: CASSRDGGSSYEQYF
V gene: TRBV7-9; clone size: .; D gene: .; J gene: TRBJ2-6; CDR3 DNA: TGTGCCAGCAGCTTAGCCCAGTCCAGCTCTGGGGCCAACGTCCTGACTTTC; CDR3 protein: CASSLAQSSSGANVLTF
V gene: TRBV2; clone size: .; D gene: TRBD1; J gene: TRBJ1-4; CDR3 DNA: TGTGCCAGCATTAGGTACCGGGACAGGGGGCTTCGTGAAAAACTGTTTTTT; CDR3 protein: CASIRYRDRGLREKLFF
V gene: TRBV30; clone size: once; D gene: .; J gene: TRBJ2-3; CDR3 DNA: TGTGCCTGGAGCGCACGCAGGGGAGATACGCAGTATTTT; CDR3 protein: CAWSARRGDTQYF
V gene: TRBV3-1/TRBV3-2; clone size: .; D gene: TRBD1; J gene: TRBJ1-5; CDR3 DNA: TGTGCCAGCAGCATTCCGCGACAGGGAGGACAGCCCCAGCATTTT; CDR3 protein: CASSIPRQGGQPQHF
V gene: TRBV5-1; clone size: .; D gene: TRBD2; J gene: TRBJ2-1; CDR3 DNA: TGCGCCAGCAGCGTCACTAGCGGGGGGGCCAATGAGCAGTTCTTC; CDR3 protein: CASSVTSGGANEQFF
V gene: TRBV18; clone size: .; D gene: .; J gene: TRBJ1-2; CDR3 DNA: TGTGCCAGCTCCACCAACGGGATCAATTTCTATGGCTACACCTTC; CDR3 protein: CASSTNGINFYGYTF
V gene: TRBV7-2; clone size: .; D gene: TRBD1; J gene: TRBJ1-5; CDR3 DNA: TGTGCCAGCAGCTTAATGACAGGGGGCAATCAGCCCCAGCATTTT; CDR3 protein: CASSLMTGGNQPQHF
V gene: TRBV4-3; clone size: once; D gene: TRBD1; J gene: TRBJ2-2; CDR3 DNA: TGCGCCAGCAGCTGGGGGGTTGGACAGGGGGCCACCGGGGAGCTGTTTTTT; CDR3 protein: CASSWGVGQGATGELFF
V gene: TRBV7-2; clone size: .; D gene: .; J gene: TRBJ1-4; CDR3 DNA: TGTGCCAGCAGCTCACAGGCAGCAACTAATGAAAAACTGTTTTTT; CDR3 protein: CASSSQAATNEKLFF
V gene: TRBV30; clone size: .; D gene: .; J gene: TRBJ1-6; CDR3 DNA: TGTGCCTGGATGTCGGGGGGGGTATCACCCCTCCACTTT; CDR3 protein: CAWMSGGVSPLHF
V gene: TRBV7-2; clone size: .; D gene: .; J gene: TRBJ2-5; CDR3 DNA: TGTGCCAGCACCCCCGGGCGGGCCCAAGAGACCCAGTACTTC; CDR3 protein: CASTPGRAQETQYF
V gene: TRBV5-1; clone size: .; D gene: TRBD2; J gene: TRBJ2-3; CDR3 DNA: TGCGCCAGCAGCCTTGGACTAGCGACAGATACGCAGTATTTT; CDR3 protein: CASSLGLATDTQYF
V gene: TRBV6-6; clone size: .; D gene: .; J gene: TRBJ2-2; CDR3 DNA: TGTGCCAGCAGTTTCCTTGGCATCGGGGAGCTGTTTTTT; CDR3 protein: CASSFLGIGELFF
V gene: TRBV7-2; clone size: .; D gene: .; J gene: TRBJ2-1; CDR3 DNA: TGTGCCAGCAGCTTAGCTTTTAAGGGGTATGAGCAGTTCTTC; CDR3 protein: CASSLAFKGYEQFF
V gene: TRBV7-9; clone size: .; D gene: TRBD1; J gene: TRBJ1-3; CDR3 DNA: TGTGCCAGCAGCTACCCCGGGACAGCCAGCTCTGGAAACACCATATATTTT; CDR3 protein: CASSYPGTASSGNTIYF
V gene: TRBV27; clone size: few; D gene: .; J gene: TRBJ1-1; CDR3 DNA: TGTGCCAGCAGACCCCTACAGGGATTTGGCACTGAAGCTTTCTTT; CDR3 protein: CASRPLQGFGTEAFF
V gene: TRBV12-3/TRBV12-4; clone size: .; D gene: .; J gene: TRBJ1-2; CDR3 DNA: TGTGCCAGCAGTTTTGCGGTCTATGGCTACACCTTC; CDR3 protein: CASSFAVYGYTF
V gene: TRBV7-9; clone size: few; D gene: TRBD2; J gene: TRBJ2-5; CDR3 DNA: TGTGCCAGCAGCTTACCCCTAGCGGGCCAAGAGACCCAGTACTTC; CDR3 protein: CASSLPLAGQETQYF
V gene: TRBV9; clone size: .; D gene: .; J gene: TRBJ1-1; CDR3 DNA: TGTGCCAGCAGCTCCCGTAGGGGGGAAGCTTTCTTT; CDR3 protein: CASSSRRGEAFF
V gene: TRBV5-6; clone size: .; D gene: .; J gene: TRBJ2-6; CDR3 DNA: TGTGCCAGCAGCCCTGTTGGGGCCAACGTCCTGACTTTC; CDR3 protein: CASSPVGANVLTF
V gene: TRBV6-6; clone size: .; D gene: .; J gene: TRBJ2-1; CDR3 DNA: TGTGCCATAACGGTATACAATGAGCAGTTCTTC; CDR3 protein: CAITVYNEQFF
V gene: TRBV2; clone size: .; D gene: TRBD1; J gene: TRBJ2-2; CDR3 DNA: TGTGCCAGCAACCAGGGGGCTAACACCGGGGAGCTGTTTTTT; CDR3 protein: CASNQGANTGELFF
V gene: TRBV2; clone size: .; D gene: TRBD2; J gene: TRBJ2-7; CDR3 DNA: TGTGCCAGCAGAGAAGGGACTAGCGGGGGGTACGAGCAGTACTTC; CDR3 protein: CASREGTSGGYEQYF
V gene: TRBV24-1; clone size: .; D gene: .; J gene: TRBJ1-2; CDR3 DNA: TGTGCCACCAGTGAAAGGGGCGGGGGCGATGGCTACACCTTC; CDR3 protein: CATSERGGGDGYTF
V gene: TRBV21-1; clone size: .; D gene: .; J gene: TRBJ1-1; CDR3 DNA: TGTGCCAGCAGCAAAGGGTGGACAGGGGAAATTACTGAAGCTTTCTTT; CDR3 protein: CASSKGWTGEITEAFF
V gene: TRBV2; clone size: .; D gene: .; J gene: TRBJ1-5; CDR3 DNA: TGTGCCAGCAGTGAGGAGGTGCAGCCCCAGCATTTT; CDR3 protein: CASSEEVQPQHF
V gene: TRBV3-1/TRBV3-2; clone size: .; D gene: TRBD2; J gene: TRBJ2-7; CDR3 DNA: TGTGCCAGCAGCCGCGGTAGCGGGGGATACGAGCAGTACTTC; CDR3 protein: CASSRGSGGYEQYF
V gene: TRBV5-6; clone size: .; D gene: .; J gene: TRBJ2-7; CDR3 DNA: TGTGCCAGCAGGGGGGGACCCTCCTCCTACGAGCAGTACTTC; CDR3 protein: CASRGGPSSYEQYF
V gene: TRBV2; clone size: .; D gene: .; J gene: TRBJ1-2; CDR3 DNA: TGTGCCAGCAGTGAAGCCCGGGACGGGGCAGGGGCCTATGGCTACACCTTC; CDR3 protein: CASSEARDGAGAYGYTF
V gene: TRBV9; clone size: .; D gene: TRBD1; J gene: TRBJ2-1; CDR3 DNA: TGTGCCAGCAGCGTAGGTTGGACAGGGTCCTACAATGAGCAGTTCTTC; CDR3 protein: CASSVGWTGSYNEQFF
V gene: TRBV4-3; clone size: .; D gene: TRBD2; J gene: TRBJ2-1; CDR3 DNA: TGCGCCAGCAGCCAACGGACTAGCTATGAGCAGTTCTTC; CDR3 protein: CASSQRTSYEQFF
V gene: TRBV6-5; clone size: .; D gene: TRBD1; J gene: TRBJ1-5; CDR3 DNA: TGTGCCAGTAAACAGGGGGATCAGCCCCAGCATTTT; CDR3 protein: CASKQGDQPQHF
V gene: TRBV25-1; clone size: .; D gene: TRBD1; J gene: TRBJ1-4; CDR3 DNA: TGTGCCAGCAGTGAATTACAGGGGAAGGGTAATGAAAAACTGTTTTTT; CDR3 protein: CASSELQGKGNEKLFF
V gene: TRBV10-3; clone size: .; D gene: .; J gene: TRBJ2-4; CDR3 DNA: TGTGCCATCAGTGAAGGGGTCACCATTGGAAACATTCAGTACTTC; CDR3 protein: CAISEGVTIGNIQYF
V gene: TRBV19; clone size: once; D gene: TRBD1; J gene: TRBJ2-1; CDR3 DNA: TGTGCCAGTACGGCAGGGGGTAACGGTGAGCAGTTCTTC; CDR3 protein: CASTAGGNGEQFF
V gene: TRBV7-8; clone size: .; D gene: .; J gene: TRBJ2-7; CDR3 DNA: TGTGCCAGCACCACCGGGGACATGTACGAGCAGTACTTC; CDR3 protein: CASTTGDMYEQYF
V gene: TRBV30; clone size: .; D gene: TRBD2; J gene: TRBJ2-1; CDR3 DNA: TGTGCTCACAGAAAGGGAGCGGGGGGCAATGAGCAGTTCTTC; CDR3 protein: CAHRKGAGGNEQFF